The present entry profiles one T cell receptor beta chain with its context. Its antigen is currently unknown. TCRdb's copy holds only in-frame clones and misses some; the assay was immunoSEQ multiplex PCR. The repertoire holds around 450,000 clones, with 85% to 90% as singletons. This sample stems from a study of Ad26.COV2.S vaccination and SARS-CoV-2 variants. Study context: As a participant in COV1001, the donor was in the Ad26.COV2.S trial arm. Ad26.COV2.S was injected intramuscularly once or twice, 56 days apart. Whole-study findings and limits: The authors reported substantial breadth in spike-specific CD8+ and CD4+ T cell responses after vaccination.

As to treatment: around 19 received Ad26.COV2.S at low or high dose, single or two shots; 5 received placebo; per-sample allocation not given. Specimen acquisition occurred on day 63 following the initial vaccine or placebo injection. An Ad26 vector that expressed Wuhan-strain SARS-CoV-2 spike constituted the vaccine. This clonotype was obtained from a person between 18 and 65 years old who received the Ad26.COV2.S COVID-19 vaccine or a placebo. Sequencing was performed on peripheral blood, taken in a trial of Ad26.COV2.S vaccine versus placebo.

CDR3 nucleotides: TGTGCTAGTGGTTTCCTCTTAGAGGGGCCGAACACCGGGGAGCTGTTTTTT. Its translation is CASGFLLEGPNTGELFF. The chain recombines TRBV12-5 with TRBJ2-2; D tentatively fits TRBD1 or TRBD2 (5 bases each). From germline, CDR1 is LGHNT and CDR2 FRNRAP. The CDR3 extends over 17 amino acids. Trimming cost V 3 bases and J 0 bases, with 14 bases left between them.